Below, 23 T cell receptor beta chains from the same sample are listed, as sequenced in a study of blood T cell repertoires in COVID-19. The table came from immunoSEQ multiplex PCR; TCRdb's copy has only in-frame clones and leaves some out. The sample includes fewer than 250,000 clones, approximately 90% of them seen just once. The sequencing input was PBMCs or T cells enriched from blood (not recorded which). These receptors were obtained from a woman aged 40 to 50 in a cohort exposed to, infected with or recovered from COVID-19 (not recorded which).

CDR3 DNA sequence: TGTGCCAGCAGCCACCCGGGACAGACTACCTACGAGCAGTACTTC. Translating it yields CASSHPGQTTYEQYF. This chain links TRBV4-2 with TRBJ2-7, with 7 positions matching TRBD1. V trimming: 3 bases; J trimming: 2 bases; junction bases outside the gene matches: 7. Germline V CDR1 and CDR2: LGHNA, YNFKEQ. The CDR3 consists of 15 residues.

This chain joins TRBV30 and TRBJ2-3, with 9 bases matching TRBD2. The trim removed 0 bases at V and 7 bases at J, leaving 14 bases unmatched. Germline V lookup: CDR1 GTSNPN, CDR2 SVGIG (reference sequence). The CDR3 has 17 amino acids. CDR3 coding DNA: TGTGCCTGGAGTGTAACCCCGCTAGCGGGAAGAGGAAATACGCAGTATTTT. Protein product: CAWSVTPLAGRGNTQYF.

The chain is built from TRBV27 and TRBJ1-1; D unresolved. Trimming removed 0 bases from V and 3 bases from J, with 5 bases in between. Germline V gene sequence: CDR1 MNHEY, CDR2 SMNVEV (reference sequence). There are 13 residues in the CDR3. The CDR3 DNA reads TGTGCCAGCAGTTTATCCAGATACACTGAAGCTTTCTTT. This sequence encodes CASSLSRYTEAFF.

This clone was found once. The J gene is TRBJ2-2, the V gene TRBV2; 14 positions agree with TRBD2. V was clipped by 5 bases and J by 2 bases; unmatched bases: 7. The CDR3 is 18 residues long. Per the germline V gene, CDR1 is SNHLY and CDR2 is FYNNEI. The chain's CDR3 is CASSHQGLAGANTGELFF. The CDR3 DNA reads TGTGCCAGCAGTCACCAGGGACTAGCGGGGGCTAACACCGGGGAGCTGTTTTTT. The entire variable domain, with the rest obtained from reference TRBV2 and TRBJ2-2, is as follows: EPEVTQTPSHQVTQMGQEVILRCVPISNHLYFYWYRQILGQKVEFLVSFYNNEISEKSEIFDDQFSVERPDGSNFTLKIRSTKLEDSAMYFCASSHQGLAGANTGELFFGEGSRLTVL.

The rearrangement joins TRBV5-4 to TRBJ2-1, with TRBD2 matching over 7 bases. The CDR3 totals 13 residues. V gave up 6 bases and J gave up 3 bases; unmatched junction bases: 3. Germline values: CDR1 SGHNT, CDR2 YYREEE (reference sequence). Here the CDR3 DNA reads TGTGCCAGCACCGGGACTAACTACAATGAGCAGTTCTTC. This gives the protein CASTGTNYNEQFF.

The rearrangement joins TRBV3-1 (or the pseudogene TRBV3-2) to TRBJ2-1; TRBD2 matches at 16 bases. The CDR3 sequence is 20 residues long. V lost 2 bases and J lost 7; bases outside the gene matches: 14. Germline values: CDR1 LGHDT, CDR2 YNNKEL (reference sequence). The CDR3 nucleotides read TGTGCCAGCAGCCAATCGGCCTGGCTCGGGACTAGCGGGAGGGAAAATGAGCAGTTCTTC. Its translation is CASSQSAWLGTSGRENEQFF.

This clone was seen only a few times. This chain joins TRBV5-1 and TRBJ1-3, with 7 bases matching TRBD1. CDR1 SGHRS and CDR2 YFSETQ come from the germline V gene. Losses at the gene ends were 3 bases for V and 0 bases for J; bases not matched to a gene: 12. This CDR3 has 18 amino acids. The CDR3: CASSSKSGTADSGNTIYF. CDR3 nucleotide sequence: TGCGCCAGCAGCTCAAAATCCGGGACAGCTGACTCTGGAAACACCATATATTTT.

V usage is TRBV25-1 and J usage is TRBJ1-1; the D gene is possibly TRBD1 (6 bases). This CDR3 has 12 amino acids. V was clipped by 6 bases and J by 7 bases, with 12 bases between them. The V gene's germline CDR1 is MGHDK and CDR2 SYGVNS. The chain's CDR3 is CASRTGSGEAFF. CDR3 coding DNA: TGTGCCAGCAGAACAGGGTCCGGTGAAGCTTTCTTT.

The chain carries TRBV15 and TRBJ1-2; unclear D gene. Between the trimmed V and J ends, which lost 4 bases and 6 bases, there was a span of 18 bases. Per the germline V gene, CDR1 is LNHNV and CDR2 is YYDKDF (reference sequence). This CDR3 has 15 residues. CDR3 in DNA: TGTGCCACCAGCACCCAAAGGCGGGGAAAGGATGGCTACACCTTC. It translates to CATSTQRRGKDGYTF.

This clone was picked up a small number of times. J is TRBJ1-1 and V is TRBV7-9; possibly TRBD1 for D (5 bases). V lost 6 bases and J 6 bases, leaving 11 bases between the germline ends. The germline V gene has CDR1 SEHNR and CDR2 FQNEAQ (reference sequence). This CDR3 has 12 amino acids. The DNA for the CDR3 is TGTGCCAGCAGGTCAGGGTTCCCTGAAGCTTTCTTT. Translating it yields CASRSGFPEAFF.

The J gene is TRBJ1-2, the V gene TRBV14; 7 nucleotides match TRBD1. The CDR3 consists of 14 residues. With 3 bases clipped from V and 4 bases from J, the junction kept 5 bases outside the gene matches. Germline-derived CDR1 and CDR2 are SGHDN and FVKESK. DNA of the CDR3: TGTGCCAGCAGCCAGGGGGGACAGTTCTATGGCTACACCTTC. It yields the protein CASSQGGQFYGYTF.

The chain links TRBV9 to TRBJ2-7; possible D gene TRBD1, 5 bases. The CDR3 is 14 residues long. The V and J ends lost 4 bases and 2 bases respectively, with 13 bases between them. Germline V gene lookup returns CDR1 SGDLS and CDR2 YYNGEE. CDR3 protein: CASSPYQGTYEQYF. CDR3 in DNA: TGTGCCAGCAGCCCCTACCAGGGAACCTACGAGCAGTACTTC.

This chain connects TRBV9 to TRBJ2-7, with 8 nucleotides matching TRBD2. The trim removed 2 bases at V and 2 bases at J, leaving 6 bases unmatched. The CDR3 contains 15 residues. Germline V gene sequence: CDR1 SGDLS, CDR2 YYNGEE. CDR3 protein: CASSVASGSTYEQYF. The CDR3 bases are TGTGCCAGCAGCGTTGCTAGCGGGTCAACCTACGAGCAGTACTTC.

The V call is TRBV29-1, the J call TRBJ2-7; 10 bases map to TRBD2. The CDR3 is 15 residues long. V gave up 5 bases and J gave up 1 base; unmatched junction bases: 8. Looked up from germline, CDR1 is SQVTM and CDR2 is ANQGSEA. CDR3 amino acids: CSVCLAGVGSYEQYF. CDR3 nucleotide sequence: TGCAGCGTTTGTCTAGCGGGAGTCGGATCCTACGAGCAGTACTTC.

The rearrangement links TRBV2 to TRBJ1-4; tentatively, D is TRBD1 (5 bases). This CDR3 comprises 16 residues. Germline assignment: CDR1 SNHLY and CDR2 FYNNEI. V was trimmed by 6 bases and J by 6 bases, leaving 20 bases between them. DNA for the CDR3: TGTGCCAGCAGAGATGGTCGTTTGGGAGGGGATGAAAAACTGTTTTTT. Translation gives CASRDGRLGGDEKLFF.

The CDR3 protein is CASSLSGQGNEQYF. CDR3 in DNA: TGTGCCAGCAGCTTAAGTGGACAGGGTAACGAGCAGTACTTC. This rearrangement joins TRBV11-3 to TRBJ2-7, with 8 bases aligning to TRBD1. Unmatched junction bases numbered 5, after V lost 2 bases and J lost 5 bases. CDR1 is SGHNT and CDR2 is YENEEA in the germline V gene. The CDR3 has 14 residues. The variable domain in full, with the rest retrieved from reference TRBV11-3 and TRBJ2-7, is EAGVVQSPRYKIIEKKQPVAFWCNPISGHNTLYWYLQNLGQGPELLIRYENEEAVDDSQLPKDRFSAERLKGVDSTLKIQPAELGDSAVYLCASSLSGQGNEQYFGPGTRLTVT.

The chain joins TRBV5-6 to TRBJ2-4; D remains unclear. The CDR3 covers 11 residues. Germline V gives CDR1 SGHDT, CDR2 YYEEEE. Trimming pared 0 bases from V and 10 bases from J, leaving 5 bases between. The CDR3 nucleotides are TGTGCCAGCAGCTTGGGTTCTATTCAGTACTTC. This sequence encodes CASSLGSIQYF.

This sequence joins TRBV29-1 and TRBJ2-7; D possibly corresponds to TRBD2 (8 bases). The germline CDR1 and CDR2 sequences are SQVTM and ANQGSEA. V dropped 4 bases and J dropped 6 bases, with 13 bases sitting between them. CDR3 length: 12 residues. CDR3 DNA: TGCAGCGTTGGACGGGAGGGGGCCGAGCAGTACTTC. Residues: CSVGREGAEQYF.

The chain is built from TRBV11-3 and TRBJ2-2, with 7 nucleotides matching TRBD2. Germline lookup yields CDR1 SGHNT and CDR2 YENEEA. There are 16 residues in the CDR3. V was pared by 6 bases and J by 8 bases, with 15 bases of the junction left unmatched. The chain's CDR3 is CASRERTSAILGELFF. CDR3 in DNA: TGTGCCAGCAGAGAGAGGACTAGTGCAATATTGGGGGAGCTGTTTTTT.

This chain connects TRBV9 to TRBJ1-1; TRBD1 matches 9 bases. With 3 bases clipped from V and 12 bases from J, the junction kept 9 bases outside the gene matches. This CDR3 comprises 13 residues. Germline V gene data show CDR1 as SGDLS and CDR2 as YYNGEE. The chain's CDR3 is CASSALRQGGTFF. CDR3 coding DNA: TGTGCCAGCAGCGCCCTCCGACAGGGGGGAACTTTCTTT.

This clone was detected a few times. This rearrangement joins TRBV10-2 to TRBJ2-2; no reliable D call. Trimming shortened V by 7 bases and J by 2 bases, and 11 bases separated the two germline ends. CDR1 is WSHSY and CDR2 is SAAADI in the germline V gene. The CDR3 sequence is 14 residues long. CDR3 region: CASKALVNTGELFF. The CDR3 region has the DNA TGCGCCAGCAAGGCGCTAGTTAACACCGGGGAGCTGTTTTTT.

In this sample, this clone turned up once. In nucleotides, the CDR3 is TGTGCCAGCAGTGAAACCCCATGGGGGCGGACTGAAGCTTTCTTT. As protein: CASSETPWGRTEAFF. The gene calls are TRBV6-1 and TRBJ1-1; D may be TRBD1 (6 bases). The CDR3 loop spans 15 amino acids. The V end lost 2 bases, the J end lost 5 bases, and 15 bases lay between the germline ends. Germline CDR1 reads MNHNS; CDR2 reads SASEGT.

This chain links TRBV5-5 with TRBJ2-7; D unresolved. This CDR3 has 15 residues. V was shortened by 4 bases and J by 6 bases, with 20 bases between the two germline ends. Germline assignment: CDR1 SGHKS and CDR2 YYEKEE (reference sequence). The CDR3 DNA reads TGTGCCAGCAGCGTCAGCCTTCAAGGAGACGGCGAGCAGTACTTC. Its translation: CASSVSLQGDGEQYF.